This T cell receptor beta chain was retrieved from a study of CD8 T cells in ankylosing spondylitis. This clonotype was seen a handful of times. Via MiXCR, TCRdb re-called the 5' RACE reads, giving one row per CDR3 protein. The sample has approximately 110,000 distinct CDR3 sequences; 20% to 30% are singletons. This TCR derives from a male donor with ankylosing spondylitis. The sample consisted of synovial fluid, either unsorted or a sorted T cell fraction (not recorded which).

In nucleotides, the CDR3 is TGTGCCACCAGCGGGGGCTACGAGACCCAGTACTTC. Encoded protein: CATSGGYETQYF. The chain couples TRBV15 to TRBJ2-5; D is possibly TRBD1 (6 bases). V lost 5 bases, J lost 5 bases, and 9 bases lay in between. Germline CDR1 LNHNV, CDR2 YYDKDF (reference sequence). The CDR3 consists of 12 residues.